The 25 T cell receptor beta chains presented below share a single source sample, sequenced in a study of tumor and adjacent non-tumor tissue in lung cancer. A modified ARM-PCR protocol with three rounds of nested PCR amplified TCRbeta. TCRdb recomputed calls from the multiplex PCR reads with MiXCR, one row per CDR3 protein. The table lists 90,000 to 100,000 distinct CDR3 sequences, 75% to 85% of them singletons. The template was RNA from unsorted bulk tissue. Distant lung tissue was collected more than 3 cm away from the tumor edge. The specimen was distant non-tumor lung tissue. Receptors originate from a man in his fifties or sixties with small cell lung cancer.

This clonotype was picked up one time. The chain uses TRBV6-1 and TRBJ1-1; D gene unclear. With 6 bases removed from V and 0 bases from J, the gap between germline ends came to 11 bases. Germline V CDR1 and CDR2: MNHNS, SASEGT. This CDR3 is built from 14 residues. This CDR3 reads CASSLVTLNTEAFF. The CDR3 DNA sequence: TGTGCCAGCAGCCTCGTGACATTGAACACTGAAGCTTTCTTT.

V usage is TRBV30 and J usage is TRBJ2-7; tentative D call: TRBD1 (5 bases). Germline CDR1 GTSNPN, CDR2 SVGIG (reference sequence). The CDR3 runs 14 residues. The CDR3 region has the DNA TGTACCTGGAGTGTAGGGAAAAGGGGCGGCGAGCAGTACGTC. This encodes CTWSVGKRGGEQYV.

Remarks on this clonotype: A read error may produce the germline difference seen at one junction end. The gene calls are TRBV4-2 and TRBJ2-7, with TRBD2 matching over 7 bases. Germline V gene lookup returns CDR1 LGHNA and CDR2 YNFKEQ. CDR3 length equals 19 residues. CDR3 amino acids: CTSSQETTGRTTYSYEQYF. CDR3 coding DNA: TGTACCAGCAGCCAAGAGACTACCGGGAGGACCACCTACTCCTACGAGCAGTACTTC.

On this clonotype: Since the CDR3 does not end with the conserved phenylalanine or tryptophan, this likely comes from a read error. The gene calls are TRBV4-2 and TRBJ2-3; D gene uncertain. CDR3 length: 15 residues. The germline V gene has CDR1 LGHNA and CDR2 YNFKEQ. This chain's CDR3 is CASSTETASTDTQYS. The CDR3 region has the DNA TGTGCTAGCAGCACAGAGACGGCTAGCACAGATACGCAGTATTCT.

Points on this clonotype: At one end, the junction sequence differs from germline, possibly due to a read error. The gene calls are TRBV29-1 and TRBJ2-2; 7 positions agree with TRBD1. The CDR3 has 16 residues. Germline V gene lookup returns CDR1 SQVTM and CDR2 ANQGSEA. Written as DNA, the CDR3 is TGCAGCGTCCCCAGAAGGGGGCGTCAGGGGACCGGGAAGCTGATTTTT. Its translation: CSVPRRGRQGTGKLIF.

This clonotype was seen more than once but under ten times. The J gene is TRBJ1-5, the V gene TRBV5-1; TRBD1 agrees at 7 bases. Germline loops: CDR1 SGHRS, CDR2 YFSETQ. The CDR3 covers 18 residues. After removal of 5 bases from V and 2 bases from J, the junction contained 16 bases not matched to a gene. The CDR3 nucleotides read TGCGCCAGCAGTCAGACGACAGGGAGCCATGGGGGCAATCAGCCCCAGCATTTT. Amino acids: CASSQTTGSHGGNQPQHF.

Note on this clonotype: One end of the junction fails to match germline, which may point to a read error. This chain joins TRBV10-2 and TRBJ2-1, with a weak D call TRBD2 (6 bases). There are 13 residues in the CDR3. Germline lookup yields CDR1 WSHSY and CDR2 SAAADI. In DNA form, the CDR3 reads TGCGCCAGCTGCGGGACTGCCCAGGGTGAGCGGTTCTTC. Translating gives CASCGTAQGERFF.

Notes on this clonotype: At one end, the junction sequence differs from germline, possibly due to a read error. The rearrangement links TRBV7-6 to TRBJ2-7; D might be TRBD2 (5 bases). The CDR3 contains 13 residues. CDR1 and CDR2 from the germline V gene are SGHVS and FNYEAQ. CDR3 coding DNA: TGTGTCAGCAGCTTAGCAAGTGTTGGGGAGCAGTATTTC. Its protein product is CVSSLASVGEQYF.

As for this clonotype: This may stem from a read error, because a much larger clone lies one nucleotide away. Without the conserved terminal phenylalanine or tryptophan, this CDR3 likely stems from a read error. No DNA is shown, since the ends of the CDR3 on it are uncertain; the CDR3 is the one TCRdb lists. The chain's CDR3 is CANSLGSGVHTGELLS. The chain links TRBV11-1 to TRBJ2-2; the table's TRBD2 call for D was not verified on the DNA. Germline V gives CDR1 SGHAT, CDR2 FQDESV (reference sequence). Ends included, the CDR3 has 16 residues.

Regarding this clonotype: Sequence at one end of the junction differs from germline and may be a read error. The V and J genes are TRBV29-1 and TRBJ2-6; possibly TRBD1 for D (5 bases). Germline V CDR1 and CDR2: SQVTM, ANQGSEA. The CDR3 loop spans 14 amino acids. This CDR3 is CSVGENFGAIVLTF. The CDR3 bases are TGCAGCGTCGGCGAAAACTTTGGGGCCATCGTCCTGACTTTC.

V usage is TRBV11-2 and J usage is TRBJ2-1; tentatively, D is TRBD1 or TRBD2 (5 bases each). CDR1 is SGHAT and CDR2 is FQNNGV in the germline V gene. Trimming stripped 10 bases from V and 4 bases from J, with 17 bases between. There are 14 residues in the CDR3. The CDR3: CANSWDVRYNEQFF. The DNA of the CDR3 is TGTGCCAATAGCTGGGACGTACGATACAATGAGCAGTTCTTC.

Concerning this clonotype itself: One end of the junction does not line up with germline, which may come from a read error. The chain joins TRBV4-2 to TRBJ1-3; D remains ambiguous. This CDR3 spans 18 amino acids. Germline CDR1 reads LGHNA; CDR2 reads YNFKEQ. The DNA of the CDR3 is TGTGTCAGCAGCCAGGCGCATCAATGGGCAGCCTCTGGAGACACCATATATTTT. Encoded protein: CVSSQAHQWAASGDTIYF.

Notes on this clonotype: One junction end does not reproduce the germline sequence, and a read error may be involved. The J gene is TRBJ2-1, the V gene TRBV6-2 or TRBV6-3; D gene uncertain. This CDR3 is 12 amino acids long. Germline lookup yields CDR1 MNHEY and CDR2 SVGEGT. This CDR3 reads CASSRPRVVRVF. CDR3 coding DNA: TGTGCCAGCAGCCGTCCTCGCGTGGTCCGGGTCTTC.

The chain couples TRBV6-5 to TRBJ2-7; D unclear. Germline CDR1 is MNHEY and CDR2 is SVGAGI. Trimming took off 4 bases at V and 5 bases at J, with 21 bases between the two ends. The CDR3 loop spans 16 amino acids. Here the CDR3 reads CASSFKSYVGSHEQYV. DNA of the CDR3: TGTGCCAGCAGTTTTAAGTCGTATGTGGGGTCTCACGAGCAGTACGTC.

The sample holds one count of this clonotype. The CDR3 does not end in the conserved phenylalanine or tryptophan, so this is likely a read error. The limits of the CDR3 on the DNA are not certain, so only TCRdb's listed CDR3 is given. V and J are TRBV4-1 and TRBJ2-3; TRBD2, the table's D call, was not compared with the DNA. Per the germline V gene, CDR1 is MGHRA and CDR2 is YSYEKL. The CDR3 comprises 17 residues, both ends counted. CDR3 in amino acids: CASGISGSLGGLDTQYS.

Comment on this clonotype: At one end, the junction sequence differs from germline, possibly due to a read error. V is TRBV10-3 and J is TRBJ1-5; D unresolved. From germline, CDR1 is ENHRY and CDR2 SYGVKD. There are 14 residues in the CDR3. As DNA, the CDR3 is TGTGCCATCAGCGAGTCAGAGGGCCATGAGCCCCAGCATTTT. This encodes CAISESEGHEPQHF.

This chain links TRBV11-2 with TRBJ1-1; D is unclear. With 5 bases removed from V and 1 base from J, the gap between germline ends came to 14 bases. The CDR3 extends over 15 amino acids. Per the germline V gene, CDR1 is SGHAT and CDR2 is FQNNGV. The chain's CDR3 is CASSICPGENTEAFF. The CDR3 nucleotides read TGTGCCAGCAGCATATGCCCCGGGGAGAACACTGAAGCTTTCTTT. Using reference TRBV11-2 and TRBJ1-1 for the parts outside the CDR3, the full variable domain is EAGVAQSPRYKIIEKRQSVAFWCNPISGHATLYWYQQILGQGPKLLIQFQNNGVVDDSQLPKDRFSAERLKGVDSTLKIQPAKLEDSAVYLCASSICPGENTEAFFGQGTRLTVV.

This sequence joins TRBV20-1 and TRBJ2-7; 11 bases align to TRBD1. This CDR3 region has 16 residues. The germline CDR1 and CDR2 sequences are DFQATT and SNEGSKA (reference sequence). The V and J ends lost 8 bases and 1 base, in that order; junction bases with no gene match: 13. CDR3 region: CSIRGPGQGASYEQYF. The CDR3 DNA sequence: TGCAGTATTAGAGGGCCCGGACAGGGGGCTTCCTACGAGCAGTACTTC.

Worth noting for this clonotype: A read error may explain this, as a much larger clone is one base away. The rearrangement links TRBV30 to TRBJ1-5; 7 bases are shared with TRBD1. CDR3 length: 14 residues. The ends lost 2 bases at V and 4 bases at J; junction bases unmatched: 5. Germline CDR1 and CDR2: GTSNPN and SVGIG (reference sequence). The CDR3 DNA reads TGTGCCTGGAGTTCTCGCAGGGGGAATCAGCCCCAGCATTTT. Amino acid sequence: CAWSSRRGNQPQHF.

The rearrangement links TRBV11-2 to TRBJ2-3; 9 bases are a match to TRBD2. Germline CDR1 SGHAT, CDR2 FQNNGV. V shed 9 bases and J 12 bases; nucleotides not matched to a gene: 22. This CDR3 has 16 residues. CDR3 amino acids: CASSPVAGGGTVTQYF. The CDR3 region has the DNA TGTGCCAGTAGTCCGGTGGCGGGAGGGGGAACAGTTACACAGTATTTT.

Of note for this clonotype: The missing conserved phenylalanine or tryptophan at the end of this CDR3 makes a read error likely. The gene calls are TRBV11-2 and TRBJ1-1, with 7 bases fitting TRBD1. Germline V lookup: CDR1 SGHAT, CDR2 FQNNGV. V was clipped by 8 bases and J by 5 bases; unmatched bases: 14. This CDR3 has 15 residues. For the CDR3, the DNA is TGTGCCAGCTGCCGAGGACAGGTGGCCCGAACTGAAGCTTTCCTT. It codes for CASCRGQVARTEAFL.

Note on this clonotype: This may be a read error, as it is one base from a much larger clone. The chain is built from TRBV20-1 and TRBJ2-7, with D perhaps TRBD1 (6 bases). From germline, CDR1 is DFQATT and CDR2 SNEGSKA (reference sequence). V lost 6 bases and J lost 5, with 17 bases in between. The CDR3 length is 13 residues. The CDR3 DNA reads TGCAGTGCCAGGGGCGGGCTAAACAACGAGCAGTACTTC. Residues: CSARGGLNNEQYF.

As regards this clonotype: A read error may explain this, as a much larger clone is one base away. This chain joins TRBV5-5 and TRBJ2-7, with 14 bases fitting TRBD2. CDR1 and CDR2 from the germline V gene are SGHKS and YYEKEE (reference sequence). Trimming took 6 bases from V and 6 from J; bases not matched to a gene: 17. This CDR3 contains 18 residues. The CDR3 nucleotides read TGTGCCAGCACTCGTTTGCGACTAGCGGGAGGGCCTACATGCGAGCAGTACTTC. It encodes CASTRLRLAGGPTCEQYF.

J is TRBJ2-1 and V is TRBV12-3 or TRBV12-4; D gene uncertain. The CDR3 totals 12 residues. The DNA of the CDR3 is TGTGACAGTAGGAAAAATTACAATGAGCAGTTCTTC. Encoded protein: CDSRKNYNEQFF.

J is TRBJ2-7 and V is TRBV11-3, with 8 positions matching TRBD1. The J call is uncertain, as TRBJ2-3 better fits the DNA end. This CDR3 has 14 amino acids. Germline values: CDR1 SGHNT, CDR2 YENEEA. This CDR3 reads CASSLAGGAYEQYF. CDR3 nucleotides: TGTGCCAGCAGCTTAGCAGGGGGCGCCTACGAGCAGTATTTT.